A few counts support the clone carrying this T cell receptor beta chain. Its antigen is unidentified. The junction shows a germline mismatch at one end, possibly a read error. This sample was included in a study of CD8 T cells in ankylosing spondylitis. General study results and limits: Some of the motif variants had earlier been found in reactive arthritis patients' fluid and blood.

One entry per CDR3 protein results from TCRdb running MiXCR on the 5' RACE reads. The sample has under 250,000 distinct CDR3 sequences, 30% to 40% seen once. The TCR sequence derives from a male donor with ankylosing spondylitis or in good health (not recorded which). Material: blood, either unsorted or a sorted T cell fraction (not recorded which).

CDR3 sequence: CCASPVGTGAYTGELFF. CDR3 DNA: TGCTGTGCGAGTCCCGTCGGGACAGGGGCGTACACCGGGGAGCTGTTTTTT. V gene TRBV20-1 combines with J gene TRBJ2-2; 10 bases fit TRBD1. Germline CDR1 and CDR2: DFQATT and SNEGSKA (reference sequence). The CDR3 has 17 amino acids.